The sequence of this T cell receptor (beta chain) was determined in a study of blood T cell repertoires in COVID-19. About the study: T cells, B-cell-depleted T cells, or PBMCs provided the cDNA or gDNA that served as material.

Clones were sequenced by immunoSEQ multiplex PCR, and TCRdb holds only the in-frame ones, with some missing. The data contain under 250,000 clones, around 80% of them singletons. This CDR3 is built from 14 residues. The germline gives CDR1 SQVTM, CDR2 ANQGSEA. Trimming cost V 4 bases and J 4 bases; bases outside gene matches: 5. The rearrangement uses TRBV29-1 and TRBJ2-5; 11 positions agree with TRBD2. The sequencing sample was made of peripheral blood. The clonotype originates from a human donor in a cohort sampled during active COVID-19. The DNA of the CDR3 is TGCAGCGTTGCCACTAGCGGGAGAGGAGAGACCCAGTACTTC. Amino acid sequence: CSVATSGRGETQYF.